The clone carrying this TCR beta chain was recorded once. Antigen specificity is unknown. This sample is drawn from a study of a mutant IDH1 vaccine in newly diagnosed glioma. The wider study: Vaccines were first given 4-6 weeks after radiotherapy alone, or with temozolomide cycles. Treated patients showed a male proportion of around 60%, a female proportion of around 38%, and a mean age of approximately 40 years. Most had both radiotherapy and temozolomide beforehand; others had only one.

Documented time point: week 35, safety follow-up. All doses held 300 ug of mutant IDH1 20-mer peptide, with topical imiquimod. Study-level findings and limits: Pseudoprogression seemed unlinked to shifts in top peripheral T cell clonotypes.

Sequenced by immunoSEQ multiplex PCR; TCRdb stores in-frame clones only, minus some. The sample includes about 46,000 clones, almost 95% of them seen just once. The TCR was taken from a man aged 45-65 years with glioma. Specimen: PBMCs, collected from a glioma patient whose treatment included an IDH1 peptide vaccine.

DNA for the CDR3: TGTGCCATCAGTCCCGACAGGGAGAATTCACCCCTCCACTTT. Translation gives CAISPDRENSPLHF. V gene TRBV10-3 combines with J gene TRBJ1-6, with TRBD1 matching over 7 bases. After removal of 5 bases from V and 7 bases from J, the junction contained 5 bases not matched to a gene. This CDR3 is 14 amino acids long. Germline values: CDR1 ENHRY, CDR2 SYGVKD.